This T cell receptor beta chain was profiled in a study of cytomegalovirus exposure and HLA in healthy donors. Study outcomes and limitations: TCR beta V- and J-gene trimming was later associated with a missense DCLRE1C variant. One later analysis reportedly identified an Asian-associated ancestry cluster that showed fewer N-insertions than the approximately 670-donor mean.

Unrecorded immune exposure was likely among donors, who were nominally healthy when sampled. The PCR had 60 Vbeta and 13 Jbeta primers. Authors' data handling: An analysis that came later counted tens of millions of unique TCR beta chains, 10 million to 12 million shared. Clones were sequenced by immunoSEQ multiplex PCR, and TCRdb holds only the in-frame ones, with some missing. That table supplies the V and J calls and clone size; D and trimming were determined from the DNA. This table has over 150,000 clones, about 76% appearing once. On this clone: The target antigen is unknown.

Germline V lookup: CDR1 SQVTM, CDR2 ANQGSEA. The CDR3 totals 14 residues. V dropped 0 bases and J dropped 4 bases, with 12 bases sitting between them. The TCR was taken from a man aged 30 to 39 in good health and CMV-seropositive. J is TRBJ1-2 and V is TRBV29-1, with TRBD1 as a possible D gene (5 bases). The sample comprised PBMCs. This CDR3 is CSVEDRGVGYGYTF. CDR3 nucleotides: TGCAGCGTTGAAGACCGGGGGGTAGGCTATGGCTACACCTTC.